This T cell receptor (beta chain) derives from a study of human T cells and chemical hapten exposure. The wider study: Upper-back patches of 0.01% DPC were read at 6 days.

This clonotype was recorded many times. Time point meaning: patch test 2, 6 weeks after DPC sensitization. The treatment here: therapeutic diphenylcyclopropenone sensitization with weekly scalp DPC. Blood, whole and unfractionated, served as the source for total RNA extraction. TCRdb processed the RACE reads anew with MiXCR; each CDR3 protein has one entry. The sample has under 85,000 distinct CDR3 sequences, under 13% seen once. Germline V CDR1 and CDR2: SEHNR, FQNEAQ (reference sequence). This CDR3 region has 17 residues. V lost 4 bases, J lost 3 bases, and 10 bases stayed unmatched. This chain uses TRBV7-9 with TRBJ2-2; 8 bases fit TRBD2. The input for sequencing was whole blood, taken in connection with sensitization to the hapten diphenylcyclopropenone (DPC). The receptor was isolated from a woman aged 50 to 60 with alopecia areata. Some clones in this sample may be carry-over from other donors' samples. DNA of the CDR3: TGTGCCAGCAGCTCAAATACCGGGACTAGGTACACCGGGGAGCTGTTTTTT. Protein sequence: CASSSNTGTRYTGELFF.